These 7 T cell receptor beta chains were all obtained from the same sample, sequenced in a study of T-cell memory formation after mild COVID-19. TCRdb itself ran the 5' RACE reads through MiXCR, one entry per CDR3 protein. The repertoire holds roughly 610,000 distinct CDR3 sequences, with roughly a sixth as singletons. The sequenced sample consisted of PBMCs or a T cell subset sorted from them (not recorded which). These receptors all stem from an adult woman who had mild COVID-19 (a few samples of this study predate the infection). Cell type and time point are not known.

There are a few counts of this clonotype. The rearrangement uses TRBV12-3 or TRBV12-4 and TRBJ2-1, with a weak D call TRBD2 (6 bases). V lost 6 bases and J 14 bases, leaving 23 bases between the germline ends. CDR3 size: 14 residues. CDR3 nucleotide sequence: TGTGCCAGCAGCGATCCATATAGACAGCGGGTCAAGTTCTTC. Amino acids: CASSDPYRQRVKFF.

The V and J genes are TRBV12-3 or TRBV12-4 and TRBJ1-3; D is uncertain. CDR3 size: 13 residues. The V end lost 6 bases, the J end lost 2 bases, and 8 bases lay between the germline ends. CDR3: CASSGSAGNTIYF. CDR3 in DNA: TGTGCCAGCAGCGGATCCGCTGGAAACACCATATATTTT.

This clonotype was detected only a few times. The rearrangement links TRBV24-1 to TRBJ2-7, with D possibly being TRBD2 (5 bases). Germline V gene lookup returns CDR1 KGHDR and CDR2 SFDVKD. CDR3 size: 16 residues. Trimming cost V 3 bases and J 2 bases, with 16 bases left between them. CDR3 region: CATSDPARAFAYEQYF. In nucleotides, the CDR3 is TGTGCCACCAGTGATCCGGCGAGGGCGTTCGCCTACGAGCAGTACTTC.

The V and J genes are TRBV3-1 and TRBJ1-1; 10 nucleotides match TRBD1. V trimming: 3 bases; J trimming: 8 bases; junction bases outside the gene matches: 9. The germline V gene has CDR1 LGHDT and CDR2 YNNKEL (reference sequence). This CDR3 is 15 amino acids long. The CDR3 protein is CASSHARTGGSEAFF. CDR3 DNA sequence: TGTGCCAGCAGCCATGCCAGGACAGGGGGATCCGAAGCTTTCTTT.

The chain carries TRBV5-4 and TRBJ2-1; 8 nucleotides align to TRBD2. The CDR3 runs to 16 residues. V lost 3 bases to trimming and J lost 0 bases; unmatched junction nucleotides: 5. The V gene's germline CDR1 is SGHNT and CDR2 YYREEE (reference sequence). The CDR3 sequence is CASSSGLGDSYNEQFF. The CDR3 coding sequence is TGTGCCAGCAGCTCGGGACTAGGTGACTCCTACAATGAGCAGTTCTTC.

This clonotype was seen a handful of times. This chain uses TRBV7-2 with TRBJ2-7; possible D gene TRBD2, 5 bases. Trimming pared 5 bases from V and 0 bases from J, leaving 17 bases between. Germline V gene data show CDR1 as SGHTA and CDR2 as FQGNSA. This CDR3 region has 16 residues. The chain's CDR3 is CASSLRGTWSSYEQYF. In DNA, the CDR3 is TGTGCCAGCAGCCTTCGGGGAACGTGGAGCTCCTACGAGCAGTACTTC.

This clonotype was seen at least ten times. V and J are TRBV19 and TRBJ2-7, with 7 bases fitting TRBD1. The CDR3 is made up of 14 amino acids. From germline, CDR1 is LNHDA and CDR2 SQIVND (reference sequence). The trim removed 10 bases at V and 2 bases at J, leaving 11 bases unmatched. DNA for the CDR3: TGTGCCACCACACCACAGGGGCGGACCTACGAGCAGTACTTC. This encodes CATTPQGRTYEQYF.